This TCR beta chain was retrieved from a study of T cells in Graves' hyperthyroidism and ophthalmopathy (dated by TCRdb to the late 2010s). Some background on the complete study: Peripheral blood samples were taken at initial diagnosis, before any treatment was given. TCR V-J signatures able to tell the groups apart were searched for in a discovery cohort of 90 to 100 patients, of whom over 40 had Graves' ophthalmopathy and roughly 57 had stable Graves' hyperthyroidism. Prospective prediction of ophthalmopathy was tested in an independent validation cohort of fewer than 20 hyperthyroidism patients and some 17 patients who later progressed to ophthalmopathy. The 100 or so discovery patients were divided at random into training and test sets in a 7:3 ratio. The study also compared thyroid tissue and blood T-cell repertoires from about 6 Graves' hyperthyroidism patients. Once sampling was done, hyperthyroidism patients were given methimazole at a starting dose of 30 mg daily, whereas ophthalmopathy patients were given high-dose intravenous methylprednisolone. TCR Vbeta CDR3 sequencing of around 130 peripheral blood samples (around 45 ophthalmopathy, 75 hyperthyroidism and approximately 17 progressor patients) is reported in the paper. What the work shows at the level of the full study, not this receptor alone: A model built on a 13 V-J signature distinguished ophthalmopathy from stable hyperthyroidism, reaching around 88% sensitivity and about 81% specificity in cross-validation and 80%/75% in testing. In validation, the model predicted progression to ophthalmopathy a median of roughly six months before onset, with 70% to 71% sensitivity and nearly 75% specificity. No statistical method was used to set the sample size in advance, and investigators knew the group allocation. Most expanded thyroid clonotypes (frequency above 0.001) were also detected in blood, suggesting blood repertoires may reflect thyroid immune responses.

The TCR beta CDR3 regions were amplified from RNA transcripts. For the first round of RT-PCR on the TCR CDR3, the HTBI primer set was used together with the Qiagen OneStep RT-PCR kit. A second multiplex PCR round built the libraries, followed by size selection and purification. Sequencing of the libraries was done on an Illumina HiSeq2000 using paired-end 100 bp reads. The source study handled its data this way. SOAPnuke was used to process the raw data, removing reads that contained adapters or uncalled bases, had a mean Phred below 15, or lacked an exact match to the constant primer or identifier. COPE v1.2.5 was used to merge high-quality paired reads, and clonotypes were defined as unique nucleotide sequences. Clonotypes were aligned to IMGT TRBV, TRBD and TRBJ reference segments using MiTCR v1.1. The analysis was restricted to V-J combinations with a frequency above 0.0001, which together covered roughly 99% of the repertoires. The TCS score was defined as F50 (clonal expansion) divided by E x V (chaos), with BLOSUM62-based TCRdist calculated between CDR3 peptides within each V-J. Welch's t-statistics and random forest reduced roughly 530 V-J features to 10 to 15, which were used in a naive Bayes classifier (R e1071). TCRdb passed the public sequencing reads through fastp at Q25 and MiXCR, retaining productive beta sequences. Entries are consolidated by CDR3 protein sequence, retaining the most common genes and DNA. These V and J calls are TCRdb output, not the study's own analysis. The sample table contains around 240,000 distinct CDR3 sequences; only one count was recorded for 16% of them. 25% to 30% of the sample is in the top ten clones.

V trim: 2 bases; J trim: 4 bases; unmatched bases: 12. CDR1 and CDR2 were assigned from the germline V gene as SGHDT and YYEEEE. The CDR3 contains 17 residues, cysteine and phenylalanine counted. The sequence is cut down to CDR3 DNA, 51 bases in frame from base 1. In the ophthalmopathy patients, disease was moderately to severely active, with a Clinical Activity Score of 3 or more, a NOSPECS grade of 4 or more, and a duration of less than 3 months. The study excluded patients with uncontrolled infections, other autoimmune diseases, pregnancy or lactation. Diagnoses were established on the basis of clinical symptoms, serum thyroxine and TRAb, thyroid ultrasound, and orbital computed tomography. PBMCs were isolated from approximately 10 ml of fresh peripheral blood by Ficoll-Paque density gradient centrifugation. Trizol reagent was used to extract total RNA, and RNA quality was then checked on an Agilent 2100 Bioanalyzer.

The sample holds many counts of this clonotype. The target of this receptor is not known. Base qualities are not provided; no much larger clone lies one nucleotide away. The chain is made from TRBV5-6 and TRBJ2-5; TRBD2 aligns with 9 central bases. The receptor comes from a woman aged 18-35 years with Graves' ophthalmopathy. Specimen: blood. The CDR3: CASSLWAGGPSPETQYF. The nucleotide sequence is TGTGCCAGCAGCTTATGGGCGGGAGGGCCGTCCCCAGAGACCCAGTACTTC.